Below are 15 T cell receptor beta chains sequenced from a single sample in a study of cytomegalovirus exposure and HLA in healthy donors. The PCR was carried out with 60 Vbeta primers and 13 Jbeta primers. Libraries were prepared by immunoSEQ multiplex PCR; TCRdb keeps only in-frame clonotypes and omits some of them. The sample has about 61,000 clones; roughly 90% are singletons. The specimen sequenced was PBMCs. The receptors originated from a man aged 25 to 40 in good health and CMV-seropositive.

This clone was found once. V and J are TRBV19 and TRBJ1-1; no definite D call. V was pared by 3 bases and J by 7 bases, with 12 bases between. The CDR3 length is 13 residues. Germline V gene data show CDR1 as LNHDA and CDR2 as SQIVND (reference sequence). The CDR3 spells CASSIIGEGEAFF. CDR3 DNA: TGTGCCAGTAGTATTATAGGAGAAGGTGAAGCTTTCTTT.

The chain is built from TRBV19 and TRBJ2-3, with D possibly matching TRBD2 (6 bases). Per germline, CDR1 LNHDA and CDR2 SQIVND (reference sequence). Trimming took off 7 bases at V and 9 bases at J, with 20 bases between the two ends. This CDR3 is built from 14 residues. The DNA for the CDR3 is TGTGCCAGTATGCCGGGACTTCTACCTGGGACGCAGTATTTT. Its protein product is CASMPGLLPGTQYF.

On this clone: The junction departs from the called germline gene at one end, perhaps through a read error. This sequence joins TRBV11-2 and TRBJ2-7, with 7 bases that match TRBD2. Per the germline V gene, CDR1 is SGHAT and CDR2 is FQNNGV. This CDR3 region has 14 residues. The CDR3 sequence is CASSFISGSSEQYF. The CDR3 bases are TGTGCCAGCAGCTTCATTAGCGGGTCCTCCGAGCAGTACTTC.

This sequence joins TRBV4-3 and TRBJ1-1; D is unresolved. This CDR3 has 13 residues. V lost 4 bases and J 1 base, leaving 7 bases between the germline ends. Germline lookup yields CDR1 LGHNA and CDR2 YSLEER. CDR3 coding DNA: TGCGCCAGCAGCCTAGCTGGGAACACTGAAGCTTTCTTT. It is translated as CASSLAGNTEAFF.

The chain joins TRBV5-1 to TRBJ2-7; D unresolved. Germline values: CDR1 SGHRS, CDR2 YFSETQ. Trimming shortened V by 0 bases and J by 2 bases, and 6 bases separated the two germline ends. The CDR3 runs to 13 residues. This CDR3 reads CASSLDQAYEQYF. For the CDR3, the DNA is TGCGCCAGCAGCTTGGACCAGGCCTACGAGCAGTACTTC.

This clone is a singleton in its sample. The CDR3, as DNA: TGTGCCAGCAGTTACTCGATAGCGGGAGGGAATGAGCAGTTCTTC. Residues: CASSYSIAGGNEQFF. This rearrangement joins TRBV6-6 to TRBJ2-1; 11 positions agree with TRBD2. V gave up 0 bases and J gave up 7 bases; unmatched junction bases: 2. Germline V CDR1 and CDR2: MNHNY, SVGAGI (reference sequence). The CDR3 extends over 15 amino acids.

In this sample, this clone turned up a few times. The rearrangement uses TRBV29-1 and TRBJ1-4; TRBD1 matches 7 bases. The J segment lost 7 bases and the V segment lost 0 bases, leaving 8 bases of the junction unmatched. The CDR3 consists of 15 residues. CDR1 and CDR2 from the germline V gene are SQVTM and ANQGSEA. CDR3 protein: CSVEEVAGGGEKLFF. The CDR3 nucleotides read TGCAGCGTTGAAGAGGTCGCAGGGGGAGGTGAAAAACTGTTTTTT.

This clone was seen once. The chain links TRBV7-9 to TRBJ1-1; possible D gene TRBD1, 5 bases. The length of the CDR3 is 13 residues. Trimming stripped 10 bases from V and 1 base from J, with 13 bases between. CDR1 is SEHNR and CDR2 is FQNEAQ in the germline V gene (reference sequence). Here the CDR3 reads CANSLTANTEAFF. CDR3 DNA: TGTGCCAACTCTTTGACAGCGAACACTGAAGCTTTCTTT.

The chain couples TRBV5-8 to TRBJ2-6; 9 bases match TRBD1. Germline CDR1 and CDR2: SGHTS and YDEGEE. The CDR3 loop spans 17 amino acids. With 3 bases clipped from V and 0 bases from J, the junction kept 4 bases outside the gene matches. CDR3 sequence reads: CASSSGTGNSGANVLTF. The CDR3 region has the DNA TGTGCCAGCAGCTCCGGGACAGGGAACTCTGGGGCCAACGTCCTGACTTTC.

CDR3 residues: CASSANEGLAGLIQYF. DNA of the CDR3: TGTGCCAGCAGCGCAAACGAGGGGCTAGCGGGATTGATCCAGTACTTC. The chain recombines TRBV9 with TRBJ2-7; 9 positions agree with TRBD2. The CDR3 contains 16 residues. V shed 3 bases, J shed 10 bases, and the junction held 17 bases outside the gene matches. Germline CDR1 reads SGDLS; CDR2 reads YYNGEE.

The chain joins TRBV19 to TRBJ1-5; a possible D gene is TRBD1 (5 bases). The V end lost 5 bases, the J end lost 3 bases, and 8 bases lay between the germline ends. Looked up from germline, CDR1 is LNHDA and CDR2 is SQIVND (reference sequence). This CDR3 is 13 amino acids long. CDR3 in DNA: TGTGCCAGTAGTTACAGGACCAATCAGCCCCAGCATTTT. It yields the protein CASSYRTNQPQHF.

The chain combines TRBV7-9 with TRBJ2-6; D is perhaps TRBD1 (6 bases). Germline CDR1 is SEHNR and CDR2 is FQNEAQ (reference sequence). V was trimmed by 5 bases and J by 2 bases, leaving 16 bases between them. The length of the CDR3 is 17 residues. The CDR3, as DNA: TGTGCCAGCAGCCCTACGTACAGGGTTCCTGGGGCCAACGTCCTGACTTTC. This translates into CASSPTYRVPGANVLTF.

This chain links TRBV28 with TRBJ2-1; D perhaps matches TRBD2 (5 bases). The germline V gene has CDR1 MDHEN and CDR2 SYDVKM. CDR3 length equals 14 residues. The V end lost 5 bases, the J end lost 8 bases, and 16 bases lay between the germline ends. The DNA for the CDR3 is TGTGCCAGCAGTCCCCTCGAGAGCGGCGATGAGCAGTTCTTC. Residues: CASSPLESGDEQFF.

The V call is TRBV15, the J call TRBJ2-7; 10 bases map to TRBD2. This CDR3 comprises 14 residues. Germline V gene lookup returns CDR1 LNHNV and CDR2 YYDKDF (reference sequence). V gave up 0 bases and J gave up 6 bases; unmatched junction bases: 2. As DNA, the CDR3 is TGTGCCACCAGCAGAGATCTAGCGGGAGCCGAGCAGTACTTC. Translation gives CATSRDLAGAEQYF.

V gene TRBV5-1 combines with J gene TRBJ2-2, with a tentative D call TRBD1 (6 bases). Germline loops: CDR1 SGHRS, CDR2 YFSETQ. The CDR3 is 13 amino acids. V lost 4 bases and J 6 bases, leaving 10 bases between the germline ends. CDR3 sequence: CASSVGQPGELFF. The CDR3 DNA is TGCGCCAGCAGCGTAGGACAGCCCGGGGAGCTGTTTTTT.